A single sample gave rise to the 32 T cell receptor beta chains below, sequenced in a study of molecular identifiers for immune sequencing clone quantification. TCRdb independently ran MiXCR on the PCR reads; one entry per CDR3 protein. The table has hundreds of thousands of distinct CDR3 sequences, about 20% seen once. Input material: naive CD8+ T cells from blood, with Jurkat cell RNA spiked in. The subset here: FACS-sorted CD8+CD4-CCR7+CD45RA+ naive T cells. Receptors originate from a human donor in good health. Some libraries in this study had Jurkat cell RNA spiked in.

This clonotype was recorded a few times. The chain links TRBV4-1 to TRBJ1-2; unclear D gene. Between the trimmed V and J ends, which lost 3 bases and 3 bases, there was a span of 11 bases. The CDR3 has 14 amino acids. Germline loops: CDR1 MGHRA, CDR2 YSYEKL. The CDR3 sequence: CASSHNTEYYGYTF. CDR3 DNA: TGCGCCAGCAGCCATAACACAGAATACTATGGCTACACCTTC.

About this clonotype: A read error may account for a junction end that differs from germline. The CDR3 here is CASSAGLAGGPNTGEPFF. In DNA, the CDR3 is TGTGCCAGCAGCGCCGGACTAGCGGGGGGCCCGAACACCGGGGAGCCGTTTTTT. The chain has TRBV9 and TRBJ2-2, with 14 bases matching TRBD2. Germline V lookup: CDR1 SGDLS, CDR2 YYNGEE. The length of the CDR3 is 18 residues.

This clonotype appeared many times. CDR3 in amino acids: CASSLEDNYGYTF. The CDR3 DNA sequence: TGCGCCAGCAGCTTGGAGGACAACTATGGCTACACCTTC. The chain carries TRBV5-1 and TRBJ1-2, with D hard to call. The V gene's germline CDR1 is SGHRS and CDR2 YFSETQ. CDR3 size: 13 residues. The V end was cut by 0 bases, the J end by 2 bases, with 5 bases between.

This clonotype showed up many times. In DNA form, the CDR3 reads TGTGCCAGCAGAGCAGGGGGCGTTCACACTGAAGCTTTCTTT. It yields the protein CASRAGGVHTEAFF. The chain joins TRBV6-2 or TRBV6-3 to TRBJ1-1; the match to TRBD1 covers 8 bases. Germline loops: CDR1 MNHEY, CDR2 SVGEGT. The CDR3 length is 14 residues. J was trimmed by 3 bases and V by 6 bases; bases with no gene match: 6.

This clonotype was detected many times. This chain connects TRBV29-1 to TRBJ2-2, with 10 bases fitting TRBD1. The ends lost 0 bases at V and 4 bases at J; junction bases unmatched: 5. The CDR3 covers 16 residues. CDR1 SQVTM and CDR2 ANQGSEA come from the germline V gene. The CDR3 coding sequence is TGCAGCGTTGAAGATCCGACAGGGGGCACCACCGGGGAGCTGTTTTTT. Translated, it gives CSVEDPTGGTTGELFF.

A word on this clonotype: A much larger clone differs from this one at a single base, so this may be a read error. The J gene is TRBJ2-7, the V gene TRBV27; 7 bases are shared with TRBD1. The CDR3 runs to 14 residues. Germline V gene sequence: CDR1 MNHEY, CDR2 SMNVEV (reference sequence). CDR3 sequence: CASGLRAGGNEQYF. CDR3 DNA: TGTGCCAGCGGTTTACGGGCAGGGGGTAACGAGCAGTACTTC.

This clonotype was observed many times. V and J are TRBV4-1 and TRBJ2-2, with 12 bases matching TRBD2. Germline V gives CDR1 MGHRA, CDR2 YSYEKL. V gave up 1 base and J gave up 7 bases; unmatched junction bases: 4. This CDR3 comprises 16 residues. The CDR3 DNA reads TGCGCCAGCAGCCAAGCTAGCGGGGGGGTCAGCGGGGAGCTGTTTTTT. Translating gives CASSQASGGVSGELFF.

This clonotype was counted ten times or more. CDR3 region: CASSESLSSYEQYF. The CDR3 nucleotides read TGCGCCAGCAGCGAGTCCCTGAGCTCCTACGAGCAGTACTTC. The rearrangement uses TRBV4-3 and TRBJ2-7; no clear D gene. The CDR3 loop spans 14 amino acids. V lost 5 bases, J lost 0 bases, and 11 bases lay in between. Germline V gene data show CDR1 as LGHNA and CDR2 as YSLEER.

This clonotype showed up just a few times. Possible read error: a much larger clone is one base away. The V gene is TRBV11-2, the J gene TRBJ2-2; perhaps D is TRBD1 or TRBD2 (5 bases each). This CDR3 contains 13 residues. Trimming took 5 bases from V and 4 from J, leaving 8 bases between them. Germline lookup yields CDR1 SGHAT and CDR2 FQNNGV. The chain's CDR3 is CASSPGATGELFF. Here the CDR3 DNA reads TGTGCCAGCAGCCCCGGGGCCACCGGGGAGCTGTTTTTT.

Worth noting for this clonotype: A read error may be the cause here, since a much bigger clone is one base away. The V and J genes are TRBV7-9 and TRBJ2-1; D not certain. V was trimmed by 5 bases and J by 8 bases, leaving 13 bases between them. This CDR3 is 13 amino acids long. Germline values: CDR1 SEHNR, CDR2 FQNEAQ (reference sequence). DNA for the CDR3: TGTGCCAGCAGCGCGACTTACTGTGATGAGCAGTTCTTC. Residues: CASSATYCDEQFF.

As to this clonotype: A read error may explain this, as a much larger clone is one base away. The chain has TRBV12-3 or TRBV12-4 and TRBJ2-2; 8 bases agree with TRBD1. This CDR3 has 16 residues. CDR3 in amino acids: CASSLLRTGNTGELSF. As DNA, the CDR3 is TGTGCCAGCAGTTTACTGAGGACAGGGAACACCGGGGAGCTGTCTTTT.

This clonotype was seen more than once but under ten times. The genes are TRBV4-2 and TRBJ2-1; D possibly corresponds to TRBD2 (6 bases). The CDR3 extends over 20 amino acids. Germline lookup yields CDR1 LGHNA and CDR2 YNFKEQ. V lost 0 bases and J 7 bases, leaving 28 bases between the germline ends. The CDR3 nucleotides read TGTGCCAGCAGCCAAGATCTTCTAGAGGTGAGGCACCGAGGGAGGAATGAGCAGTTCTTC. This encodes CASSQDLLEVRHRGRNEQFF.

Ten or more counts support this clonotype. Here the CDR3 reads CASSLGTANMNTEAFF. CDR3 coding DNA: TGTGCCAGCAGCTTAGGGACAGCGAATATGAACACTGAAGCTTTCTTT. The chain recombines TRBV7-6 with TRBJ1-1, with D possibly being TRBD1 (6 bases). The V gene lost 1 base and the J gene lost 0 bases, with 12 bases spanning the gap. This CDR3 is built from 16 residues. In germline, CDR1 is SGHVS, CDR2 FNYEAQ.

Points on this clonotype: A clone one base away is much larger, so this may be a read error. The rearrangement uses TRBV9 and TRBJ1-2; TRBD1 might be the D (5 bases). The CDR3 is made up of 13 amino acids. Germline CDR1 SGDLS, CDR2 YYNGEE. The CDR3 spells CASSVADSYGCTF. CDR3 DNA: TGTGCCAGCAGCGTAGCCGACAGCTATGGCTGCACCTTC.

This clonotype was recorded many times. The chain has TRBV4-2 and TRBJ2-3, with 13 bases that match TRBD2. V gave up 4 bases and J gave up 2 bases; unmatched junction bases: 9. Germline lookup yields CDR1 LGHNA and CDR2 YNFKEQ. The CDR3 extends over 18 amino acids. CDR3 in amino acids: CASSPNFGLAGDTDTQYF. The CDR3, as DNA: TGTGCCAGCAGCCCGAACTTCGGACTAGCGGGAGACACAGATACGCAGTATTTT.

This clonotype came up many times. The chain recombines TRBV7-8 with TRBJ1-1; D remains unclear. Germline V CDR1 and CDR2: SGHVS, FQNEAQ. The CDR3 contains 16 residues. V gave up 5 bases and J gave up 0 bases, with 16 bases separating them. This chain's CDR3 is CASSLGQVPMNTEAFF. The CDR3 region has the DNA TGTGCCAGCAGCCTAGGGCAGGTCCCAATGAACACTGAAGCTTTCTTT. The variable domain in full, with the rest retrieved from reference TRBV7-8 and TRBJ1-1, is GAGVSQSPRYKVAKRGQDVALRCDPISGHVSLFWYQQALGQGPEFLTYFQNEAQLDKSGLPSDRFFAERPEGSVSTLKIQRTQQEDSAVYLCASSLGQVPMNTEAFFGQGTRLTVV.

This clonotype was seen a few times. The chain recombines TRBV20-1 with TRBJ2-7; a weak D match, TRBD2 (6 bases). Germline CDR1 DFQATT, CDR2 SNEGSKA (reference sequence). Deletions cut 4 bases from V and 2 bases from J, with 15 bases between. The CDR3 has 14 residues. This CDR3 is CSAIGRETAYEQYF. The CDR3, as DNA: TGCAGTGCTATAGGTCGGGAGACAGCCTACGAGCAGTACTTC.

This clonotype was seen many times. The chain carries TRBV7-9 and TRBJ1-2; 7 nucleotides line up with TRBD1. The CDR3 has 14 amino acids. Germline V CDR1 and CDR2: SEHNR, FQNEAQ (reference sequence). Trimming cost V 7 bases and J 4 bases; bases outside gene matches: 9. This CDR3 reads CASTQGGAVYGYTF. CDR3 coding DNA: TGTGCCAGCACCCAGGGGGGGGCCGTCTATGGCTACACCTTC.

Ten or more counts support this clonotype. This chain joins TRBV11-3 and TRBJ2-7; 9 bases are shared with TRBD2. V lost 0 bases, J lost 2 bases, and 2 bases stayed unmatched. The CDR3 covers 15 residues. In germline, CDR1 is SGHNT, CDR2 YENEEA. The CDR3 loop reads CASSLDPSGAYEQYF. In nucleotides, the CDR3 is TGTGCCAGCAGCTTAGATCCTAGCGGGGCCTACGAGCAGTACTTC.

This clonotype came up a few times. The CDR3 region has the DNA TGTGCCAGCACGAACTCGGAGGGCTTGGACACCGGGGAGCTGTTTTTT. Residues: CASTNSEGLDTGELFF. The chain joins TRBV2 to TRBJ2-2; perhaps TRBD2 as D (6 bases). Trimming pared 7 bases from V and 3 bases from J, leaving 18 bases between. The CDR3 length is 16 residues. The germline gives CDR1 SNHLY, CDR2 FYNNEI.

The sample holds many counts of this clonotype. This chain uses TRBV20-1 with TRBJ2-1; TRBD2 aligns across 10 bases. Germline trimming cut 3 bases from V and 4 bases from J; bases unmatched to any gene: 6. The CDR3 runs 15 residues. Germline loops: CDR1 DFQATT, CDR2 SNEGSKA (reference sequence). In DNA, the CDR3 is TGCAGTGCTAGTTCGACTAGCGGGCGGTACAATGAGCAGTTCTTC. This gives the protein CSASSTSGRYNEQFF.

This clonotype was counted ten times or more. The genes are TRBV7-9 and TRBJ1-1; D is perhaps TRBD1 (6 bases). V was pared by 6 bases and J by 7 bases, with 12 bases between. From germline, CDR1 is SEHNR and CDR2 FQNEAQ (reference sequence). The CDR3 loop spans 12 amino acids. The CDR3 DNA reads TGTGCCAGCAGGGACAGCACTTTTGAAGCTTTCTTT. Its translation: CASRDSTFEAFF.

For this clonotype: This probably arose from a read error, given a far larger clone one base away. The chain's CDR3 is CAGSGGADTQYF. Written as DNA, the CDR3 is TGTGCCGGCAGTGGGGGGGCGGATACGCAGTATTTT. This rearrangement joins TRBV6-6 to TRBJ2-3, with D tentatively TRBD2 (7 bases). This CDR3 is 12 amino acids long. Germline CDR1 and CDR2: MNHNY and SVGAGI (reference sequence).

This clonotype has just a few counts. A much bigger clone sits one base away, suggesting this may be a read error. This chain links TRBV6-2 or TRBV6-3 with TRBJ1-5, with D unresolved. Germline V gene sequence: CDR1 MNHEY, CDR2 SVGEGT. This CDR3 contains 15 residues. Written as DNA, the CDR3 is TGTGCCGGCAGTTACTCTCCAGGTAGCAATCAGCCCCAGCATTTT. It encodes CAGSYSPGSNQPQHF.

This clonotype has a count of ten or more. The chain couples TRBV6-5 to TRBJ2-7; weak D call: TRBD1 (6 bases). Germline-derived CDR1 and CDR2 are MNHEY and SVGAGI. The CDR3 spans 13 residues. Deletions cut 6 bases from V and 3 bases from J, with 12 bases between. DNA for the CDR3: TGTGCCAGCAGAACGGACAGAGACTACGAGCAGTACTTC. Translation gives CASRTDRDYEQYF.

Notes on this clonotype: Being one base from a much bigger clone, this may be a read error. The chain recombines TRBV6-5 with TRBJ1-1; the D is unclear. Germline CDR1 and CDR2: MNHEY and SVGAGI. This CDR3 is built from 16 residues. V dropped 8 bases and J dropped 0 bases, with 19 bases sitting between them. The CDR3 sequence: CASGLGQSYLNTEAFF. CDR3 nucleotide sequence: TGTGCCAGCGGTTTAGGGCAATCTTATCTGAACACTGAAGCTTTCTTT.

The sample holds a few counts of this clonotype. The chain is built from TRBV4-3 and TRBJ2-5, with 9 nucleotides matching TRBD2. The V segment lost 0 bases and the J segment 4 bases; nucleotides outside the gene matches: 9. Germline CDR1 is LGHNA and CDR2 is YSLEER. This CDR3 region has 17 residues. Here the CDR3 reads CASSQDWFGGGGETQYF. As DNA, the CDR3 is TGCGCCAGCAGCCAAGATTGGTTTGGCGGGGGGGGAGAGACCCAGTACTTC.

The CDR3 loop reads CASNPTANTEAFF. CDR3 DNA: TGTGCCAGTAACCCGACAGCGAACACTGAAGCTTTCTTT. The chain uses TRBV19 and TRBJ1-1, with D possibly matching TRBD1 (5 bases). Germline CDR1 reads LNHDA; CDR2 reads SQIVND (reference sequence). The CDR3 is 13 amino acids. V was trimmed by 7 bases and J by 1 base, leaving 10 bases between them. Full variable domain (rest looked up from reference TRBV19 and TRBJ1-1): DGGITQSPKYLFRKEGQNVTLSCEQNLNHDAMYWYRQDPGQGLRLIYYSQIVNDFQKGDIAEGYSVSREKKESFPLTVTSAQKNPTAFYLCASNPTANTEAFFGQGTRLTVV.

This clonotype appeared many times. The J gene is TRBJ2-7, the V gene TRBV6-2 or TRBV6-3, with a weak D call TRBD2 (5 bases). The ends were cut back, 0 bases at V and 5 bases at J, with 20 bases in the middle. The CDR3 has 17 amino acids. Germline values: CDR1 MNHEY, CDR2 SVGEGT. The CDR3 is CASSYSKLDLAYNEQYF. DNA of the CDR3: TGTGCCAGCAGTTACTCGAAACTCGACCTAGCATACAACGAGCAGTACTTC.

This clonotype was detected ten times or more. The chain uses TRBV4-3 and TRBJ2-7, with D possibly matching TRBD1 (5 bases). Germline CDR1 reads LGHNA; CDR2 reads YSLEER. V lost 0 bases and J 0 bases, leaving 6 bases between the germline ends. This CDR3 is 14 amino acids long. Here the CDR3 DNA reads TGCGCCAGCAGCCAAGATGACAGCTCCTACGAGCAGTACTTC. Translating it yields CASSQDDSSYEQYF.

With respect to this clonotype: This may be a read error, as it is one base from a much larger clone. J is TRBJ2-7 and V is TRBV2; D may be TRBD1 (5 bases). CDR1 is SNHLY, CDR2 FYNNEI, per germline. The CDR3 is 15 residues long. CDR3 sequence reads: CARSEAIGDGYEQYF. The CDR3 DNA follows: TGTGCCCGCAGTGAAGCCATAGGGGATGGCTACGAGCAGTACTTC.

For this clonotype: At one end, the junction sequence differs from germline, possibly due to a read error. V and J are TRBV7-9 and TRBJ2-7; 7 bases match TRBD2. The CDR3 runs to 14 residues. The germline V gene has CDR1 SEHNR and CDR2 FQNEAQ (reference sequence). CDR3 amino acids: CVSSPRDYSYEQYF. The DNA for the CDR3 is TGTGTCAGCAGCCCCCGGGACTACTCCTACGAGCAGTACTTC.